Listed here are 27 T cell receptor beta chains from one sample, sequenced in a study of naive and memory T cell subsets. Both TRBC1 and TRBC2 were covered by a beta constant-region primer of two equimolar oligonucleotides. Four rounds of PCR amplified the ligated cDNA using nested alpha and beta constant-region primers plus SP2. TCRdb independently ran MiXCR on the UMI-ligation and nested PCR reads; one entry per CDR3 protein. This table has some 82,000 distinct CDR3 sequences, about 8.2% appearing once. Sequencing input: naive CD8+ T cells from blood. The source of these receptors is a human donor in good health.

Many counts were recorded for this clonotype. The genes are TRBV14 and TRBJ2-2, with D possibly being TRBD2 (5 bases). Germline V gene sequence: CDR1 SGHDN, CDR2 FVKESK. The CDR3 has 14 amino acids. V was trimmed by 6 bases and J by 0 bases, leaving 8 bases between them. The CDR3 is CASRGLPNTGELFF. In nucleotides, the CDR3 is TGTGCCAGCAGAGGACTCCCGAACACCGGGGAGCTGTTTTTT.

The rearrangement uses TRBV12-3 or TRBV12-4 and TRBJ1-2, with D uncertain. V gave up 1 base and J gave up 7 bases, with 10 bases separating them. The CDR3 runs to 13 residues. The DNA for the CDR3 is TGTGCCAGCAGTTTAGAGATTGCGGGTGGCTACACCTTC. It encodes CASSLEIAGGYTF.

This clonotype has a count of ten or more. The rearrangement joins TRBV2 to TRBJ2-1; D is possibly TRBD2 (6 bases). Germline V CDR1 and CDR2: SNHLY, FYNNEI. The CDR3 covers 12 residues. Trimming took 11 bases from V and 10 from J, leaving 18 bases between them. The CDR3 loop reads CAGRTGLPEQFF. CDR3 DNA: TGTGCCGGAAGAACGGGACTCCCAGAGCAGTTCTTC.

The chain recombines TRBV5-6 with TRBJ2-1; 8 bases are shared with TRBD2. The germline V gene encodes CDR1 SGHDT and CDR2 YYEEEE. V lost 6 bases and J lost 5; bases outside the gene matches: 10. This CDR3 has 15 amino acids. The CDR3 DNA reads as TGTGCCAGCACCCTAAGCGGGAGCCCCGACAATGAGCAGTTCTTC. Protein product: CASTLSGSPDNEQFF.

This chain joins TRBV20-1 and TRBJ2-7, with 7 bases lining up with TRBD2. Trimming at V came to 3 bases and at J to 3 bases, leaving 14 bases not matched to a gene. This CDR3 comprises 16 residues. The V gene's germline CDR1 is DFQATT and CDR2 SNEGSKA (reference sequence). DNA for the CDR3: TGCAGTGCTAGGAGCCCGGGACTACCAACGTACTACGAGCAGTACTTC. Protein sequence: CSARSPGLPTYYEQYF.

The chain recombines TRBV7-9 with TRBJ2-3; D ambiguous. Per the germline V gene, CDR1 is SEHNR and CDR2 is FQNEAQ (reference sequence). This CDR3 spans 14 amino acids. V was cut by 1 base and J by 4 bases, with 9 bases left in between. CDR3: CASSLGLGADTQYF. For the CDR3, the DNA is TGTGCCAGCAGCTTAGGACTGGGCGCAGATACGCAGTATTTT.

Ten or more counts support this clonotype. This chain uses TRBV20-1 with TRBJ2-5; 12 bases align to TRBD2. In germline, CDR1 is DFQATT, CDR2 SNEGSKA (reference sequence). V dropped 0 bases and J dropped 1; count of bases not matched to a gene: 3. This CDR3 contains 16 residues. The CDR3 coding sequence is TGCAGTGCTAGAGAACTAGCGGGAGGCCTCCAAGAGACCCAGTACTTC. It yields the protein CSARELAGGLQETQYF.

The table lists this clonotype with many counts. The chain combines TRBV29-1 with TRBJ2-1; 11 nucleotides match TRBD2. Germline lookup yields CDR1 SQVTM and CDR2 ANQGSEA. This CDR3 has 17 residues. V dropped 3 bases and J dropped 0; count of bases not matched to a gene: 7. The CDR3: CSVDGTSGKSSYNEQFF. The CDR3, as DNA: TGCAGCGTTGACGGGACTAGCGGTAAAAGCTCCTACAATGAGCAGTTCTTC.

This clonotype was seen ten or more times. The chain recombines TRBV24-1 with TRBJ2-7; 8 nucleotides match TRBD1. J gave up 6 bases and V 3 bases, and 3 bases lay outside the gene matches. Germline loops: CDR1 KGHDR, CDR2 SFDVKD. This CDR3 has 13 residues. CDR3 sequence: CATSDATGAEQYF. The CDR3 nucleotides read TGTGCCACCAGTGATGCGACAGGGGCCGAGCAGTACTTC.

This clonotype was counted ten times or more. The CDR3 reads CASSSDGAGTEAFF. The CDR3 nucleotides read TGTGCCAGCAGTTCCGACGGGGCTGGAACTGAAGCTTTCTTT. The rearrangement links TRBV6-5 to TRBJ1-1; D is perhaps TRBD1 (5 bases). Trimming stripped 4 bases from V and 5 bases from J, with 14 bases between. The CDR3 is 14 amino acids. Germline loops: CDR1 MNHEY, CDR2 SVGAGI.

V gene TRBV14 combines with J gene TRBJ1-1; D not certain. In germline, CDR1 is SGHDN, CDR2 FVKESK. This CDR3 has 15 residues. Trimming stripped 4 bases from V and 4 bases from J, with 16 bases between. The CDR3 loop is CASSLLAGLGTEAFF. The CDR3 DNA reads as TGTGCCAGCAGCCTCCTAGCGGGTTTGGGCACTGAAGCTTTCTTT.

The V gene is TRBV4-2, the J gene TRBJ2-7, with D tentatively TRBD1 (5 bases). This CDR3 spans 15 amino acids. In germline, CDR1 is LGHNA, CDR2 YNFKEQ. Trimming left V 1 base short and J 2 bases short, with 12 bases between. The CDR3: CASSQVAGSTYEQYF. The CDR3 nucleotides are TGTGCCAGCAGCCAAGTCGCAGGGTCAACCTACGAGCAGTACTTC.

This clonotype was counted ten times or more. The J gene is TRBJ1-5, the V gene TRBV12-3 or TRBV12-4; weak D call: TRBD1 (6 bases). V was shortened by 5 bases and J by 7 bases, with 15 bases between the two germline ends. CDR3 length: 14 amino acids. CDR3 DNA sequence: TGTGCCAGCAGTCCGTACAGGGCGGACCAGCCCCAGCATTTT. Translated, it gives CASSPYRADQPQHF.

A word on this clonotype: The junction shows a germline mismatch at one end, possibly a read error. The CDR3 reads CACSQGLAPTGELFF. In DNA, the CDR3 is TGCGCCTGCAGCCAGGGACTAGCACCCACCGGGGAGCTGTTTTTT. The rearrangement joins TRBV5-1 to TRBJ2-2, with 9 bases lining up with TRBD2. Germline V gives CDR1 SGHRS, CDR2 YFSETQ. CDR3 length equals 15 residues. The variable domain in full, with the rest retrieved from reference TRBV5-1 and TRBJ2-2, is KAGVTQTPRYLIKTRGQQVTLSCSPISGHRSVSWYQQTPGQGLQFLFEYFSETQRNKGNFPGRFSGRQFSNSRSEMNVSTLELGDSALYLCACSQGLAPTGELFFGEGSRLTVL.

This rearrangement joins TRBV7-8 to TRBJ2-1; TRBD2 agrees at 7 bases. J lost 2 bases, V lost 2 bases, and 6 bases had no gene match. CDR1 is SGHVS and CDR2 is FQNEAQ in the germline V gene. This CDR3 comprises 16 residues. CDR3: CASSLMAGVAYNEQFF. The CDR3 region has the DNA TGTGCCAGCAGCTTAATGGCGGGAGTAGCCTACAATGAGCAGTTCTTC.

The rearrangement joins TRBV7-2 to TRBJ2-7, with D possibly being TRBD2 (6 bases). Trimming pared 0 bases from V and 6 bases from J, leaving 6 bases between. This CDR3 comprises 12 residues. Germline CDR1 is SGHTA and CDR2 is FQGNSA. The CDR3 protein is CASSLASGEQYF. The CDR3 bases are TGTGCCAGCAGCTTAGCTAGCGGCGAGCAGTACTTC.

This clonotype was counted between two and nine times. This chain links TRBV4-1 with TRBJ2-7; D tentatively fits TRBD1 or TRBD2 (5 bases each). V lost 3 bases, J lost 3 bases, and 9 bases lay in between. Germline V gives CDR1 MGHRA, CDR2 YSYEKL. This CDR3 has 13 amino acids. CDR3 DNA: TGCGCCAGCAGCCAGGGGGTAGGCTACGAGCAGTACTTC. Translating it yields CASSQGVGYEQYF.

This clonotype has more than one count but fewer than ten. The chain carries TRBV12-3 or TRBV12-4 and TRBJ2-5; 10 bases map to TRBD1. Unmatched junction bases numbered 1, after V lost 1 base and J lost 5 bases. The length of the CDR3 is 14 residues. CDR3 in amino acids: CASSLEDRGETQYF. The CDR3 coding sequence is TGTGCCAGCAGTTTAGAGGACAGGGGGGAGACCCAGTACTTC.

This rearrangement joins TRBV20-1 to TRBJ1-1, with a weak D call TRBD1 (5 bases). CDR1 is DFQATT, CDR2 SNEGSKA, per germline (reference sequence). This CDR3 spans 14 amino acids. The V end was cut by 6 bases, the J end by 0 bases, with 14 bases between. The CDR3 sequence: CSAPEGYMNTEAFF. The DNA for the CDR3 is TGCAGTGCCCCGGAGGGGTACATGAACACTGAAGCTTTCTTT.

A few counts support this clonotype. The chain employs TRBV5-8 and TRBJ2-7; D not resolved. This CDR3 has 12 amino acids. Trimming left V 3 bases short and J 2 bases short, with 6 bases between. CDR1 SGHTS and CDR2 YDEGEE come from the germline V gene. CDR3 amino acids: CASSYGTYEQYF. Here the CDR3 DNA reads TGTGCCAGCAGCTATGGAACCTACGAGCAGTACTTC.

This clonotype has at least ten counts. The V call is TRBV28, the J call TRBJ2-7; 8 positions agree with TRBD2. Per the germline V gene, CDR1 is MDHEN and CDR2 is SYDVKM. CDR3 length equals 15 residues. Trimming cost V 10 bases and J 2 bases; bases outside gene matches: 13. The CDR3 region has the DNA TGTGCCACAACGCTCAGTAGCGGGGCAGCCTACGAGCAGTACTTC. Protein product: CATTLSSGAAYEQYF.

The chain combines TRBV7-9 with TRBJ1-1; 9 nucleotides match TRBD1. The CDR3 spans 16 residues. Losses at the gene ends were 4 bases for V and 6 bases for J; bases not matched to a gene: 12. CDR1 is SEHNR, CDR2 FQNEAQ, per germline (reference sequence). The CDR3: CASSSESDTGGSEAFF. CDR3 DNA: TGTGCCAGCAGCTCCGAAAGCGACACAGGGGGCTCTGAAGCTTTCTTT. The full variable domain, rest sourced from reference TRBV7-9 and TRBJ1-1, is DTGVSQNPRHKITKRGQNVTFRCDPISEHNRLYWYRQTLGQGPEFLTYFQNEAQLEKSRLLSDRFSAERPKGSFSTLEIQRTEQGDSAMYLCASSSESDTGGSEAFFGQGTRLTVV.

There are many counts of this clonotype. The J gene is TRBJ2-1, the V gene TRBV4-1; TRBD2 matches at 8 bases. This CDR3 is 13 amino acids long. V gave up 3 bases and J gave up 6 bases; unmatched junction bases: 1. CDR1 and CDR2 from the germline V gene are MGHRA and YSYEKL. CDR3 coding DNA: TGCGCCAGCAGCCAGGGGACTAGCAATGAGCAGTTCTTC. Its translation is CASSQGTSNEQFF.

This clonotype occurred a few times. The chain joins TRBV24-1 to TRBJ2-1; 14 bases agree with TRBD2. CDR3 size: 15 residues. Trimming cost V 7 bases and J 8 bases; bases outside gene matches: 6. Germline V CDR1 and CDR2: KGHDR, SFDVKD. CDR3 amino acids: CATSTGLAGDDEQFF. The CDR3 region has the DNA TGTGCCACCAGCACGGGACTAGCGGGAGACGATGAGCAGTTCTTC.

This clonotype was counted ten times or more. The rearrangement uses TRBV7-2 and TRBJ2-3; 13 bases are a match to TRBD2. The CDR3 is 20 residues long. Per the germline V gene, CDR1 is SGHTA and CDR2 is FQGNSA. V trimming: 5 bases; J trimming: 1 base; junction bases outside the gene matches: 15. The CDR3 loop is CASSIPTGTSGAPGTDTQYF. The DNA of the CDR3 is TGTGCCAGCAGCATACCGACTGGGACTAGCGGGGCCCCCGGCACAGATACGCAGTATTTT.

This clonotype was observed a handful of times. This chain joins TRBV4-1 and TRBJ2-1; a weak D match, TRBD2 (6 bases). V lost 0 bases, J lost 8 bases, and 14 bases lay in between. This CDR3 is 15 amino acids long. CDR1 is MGHRA and CDR2 is YSYEKL in the germline V gene. As DNA, the CDR3 is TGCGCCAGCAGCCAAGATATGCGGGGCAGGGATGAGCAGTTCTTC. Encoded protein: CASSQDMRGRDEQFF.

This clonotype occurred a few times. This chain joins TRBV7-9 and TRBJ1-4; D ambiguous. Germline V gene sequence: CDR1 SEHNR, CDR2 FQNEAQ (reference sequence). The CDR3 totals 14 residues. Trimming took 4 bases from V and 9 from J, leaving 15 bases between them. The CDR3 is CASSSPSGSQKLFF. In nucleotides, the CDR3 is TGTGCCAGCAGCTCCCCGTCGGGCAGCCAAAAACTGTTTTTT.